The T cell receptor beta chain under discussion was sequenced for a study of cytomegalovirus exposure and HLA in healthy donors. The V gene's germline CDR1 is MGHDK and CDR2 SYGVNS. The length of the CDR3 is 15 residues. V was pared by 7 bases and J by 0 bases, with 7 bases of the junction left unmatched. PCR employed 60 Vbeta and 13 Jbeta primers. Here immunoSEQ multiplex PCR was the method, and the copy in TCRdb shows in-frame clones only, minus some. The table records more than 200,000 clones, 82% of them present only once. Findings and caveats of the study: Among TCR beta chains of equal frequency, HLA-associated ones were more clonally expanded in a later analysis. It was assumed in the presence/absence analyses that sequencing depth was roughly uniform across donors. Later analysis demonstrated an association between a missense DCLRE1C variant and TCR beta V- and J-gene trimming.

Remarks on this clone: Its antigen is still unknown. Given the absence of the conserved phenylalanine or tryptophan at the CDR3 end, a read error is likely.

This sequence was found in a man aged 40-50 years in good health and CMV-seropositive. This chain connects TRBV25-1 to TRBJ2-3; 7 bases map to TRBD1. What was sequenced was PBMCs. CDR3 amino acids: CASKADRSSTDTQYL. CDR3 DNA sequence: TGTGCCAGCAAGGCGGACAGGTCTAGCACAGATACGCAGTATCTT.